This TCR beta chain was identified during a study of PD-1 blockade in classical Hodgkin lymphoma. The wider study: Administration of nivolumab to patients was at 3 mg/kg intravenously every 2 weeks.

Every patient experienced relapse after autologous stem cell transplantation, and brentuximab vedotin exposure varied. On this clone: Its antigen is undetermined.

Trimming took off 4 bases at V and 4 bases at J, with 14 bases between the two ends. Germline CDR1 is KGHSH and CDR2 is LQKENI. The CDR3 extends over 15 amino acids. Regarding the study as a whole: Baseline diversity was lower in partial responders and progressors than complete responders. According to reports, newly diagnosed patients had lower baseline TCR diversity than healthy donors, and relapsed/refractory patients had lower baseline TCR diversity still. CD4+ TCR diversity climbed significantly by C4D1, unlike CD8+ TCR diversity.

The repertoire was sequenced with immunoSEQ multiplex PCR; TCRdb's copy has only in-frame clones and lacks some. The data show about 84,000 clones, around 90% seen once. This sequence originates from a human donor with classical Hodgkin lymphoma. The chain has TRBV18 and TRBJ2-1; no clear D. The sample consisted of peripheral blood mononuclear cells (PBMCs), taken at baseline. The CDR3 DNA follows: TGTGCCAGCTCACTAACCGGGCCCGAATACAATGAGCAGTTCTTC. Translating it yields CASSLTGPEYNEQFF.